The 32 T cell receptor beta chains listed next were all sequenced from one sample in a study of T cell repertoires in cytomegalovirus infection. One entry per CDR3 protein, called by TCRdb with MiXCR from the reads. This sample has more than 300,000 distinct CDR3 sequences, with about 35% found just once. For these TCRs, the target antigens are not known. The sequencing used cultured PBMCs, collected from culture after CMV antigen stimulation. Every receptor here comes from a human donor in good health (CMV status not recorded). Some clones in this sample may be carry-over from other donors' samples.

V gene TRBV5-6 combines with J gene TRBJ1-1; D is ambiguous. Per germline, CDR1 SGHDT and CDR2 YYEEEE. The CDR3 sequence is 13 residues long. V lost 2 bases, J lost 6 bases, and 11 bases lay in between. The DNA for the CDR3 is TGTGCCAGCAGCTTTTATTCGAGCGCTGAAGCTTTCTTT. Translated: CASSFYSSAEAFF.

The V and J genes are TRBV7-9 and TRBJ1-6; tentatively, D is TRBD1 (5 bases). This CDR3 comprises 19 residues. V lost 5 bases and J lost 0, with 20 bases in between. CDR1 is SEHNR and CDR2 is FQNEAQ in the germline V gene (reference sequence). In DNA, the CDR3 is TGTGCCAGCAGCCAGGTTGAGGGGCTCCAGAGCTCCTATAATTCACCCCTCCACTTT. Its protein product is CASSQVEGLQSSYNSPLHF.

The chain employs TRBV7-2 and TRBJ2-1; D is unresolved. The CDR3 runs to 14 residues. V lost 3 bases and J 7 bases, leaving 13 bases between the germline ends. Germline values: CDR1 SGHTA, CDR2 FQGNSA. DNA of the CDR3: TGTGCCAGCAGCTTGTATGTCGCTGGGAATGAGCAGTTCTTC. Protein sequence: CASSLYVAGNEQFF.

CDR3 loop: CASRETEDNEQFF. The CDR3 DNA reads TGTGCCAGCCGCGAAACGGAGGACAATGAGCAGTTCTTC. The V gene is TRBV12-3 or TRBV12-4, the J gene TRBJ2-1; D might be TRBD2 (5 bases). The CDR3 contains 13 residues. V gave up 8 bases and J gave up 5 bases, with 13 bases separating them.

The chain links TRBV24-1 to TRBJ2-1; 7 bases agree with TRBD2. The CDR3 runs 13 residues. Germline V gene sequence: CDR1 KGHDR, CDR2 SFDVKD. V lost 7 bases and J lost 9; bases outside the gene matches: 8. The CDR3 here is CATRSRLALEQFF. CDR3 DNA: TGTGCCACCAGGTCAAGACTAGCTCTTGAGCAGTTCTTC.

The chain combines TRBV10-3 with TRBJ1-2, with D unresolved. This CDR3 contains 14 residues. Trimming stripped 0 bases from V and 4 bases from J, with 9 bases between. Germline V gene sequence: CDR1 ENHRY, CDR2 SYGVKD. CDR3 amino acids: CAISESRAGYGYTF. The CDR3, as DNA: TGTGCCATCAGTGAGTCGAGGGCGGGCTATGGCTACACCTTC.

A few counts support this clonotype. The J gene is TRBJ2-3, the V gene TRBV7-2; D is unresolved. From germline, CDR1 is SGHTA and CDR2 FQGNSA. The CDR3 is 14 residues long. The V end was cut by 0 bases, the J end by 2 bases, with 6 bases between. DNA for the CDR3: TGTGCCAGCAGCTTAGCGAGTTACACAGATACGCAGTATTTT. Its protein is CASSLASYTDTQYF.

This chain joins TRBV19 and TRBJ2-1, with D unclear. The germline V and J ends were trimmed by 2 bases and 1 base, with 9 bases remaining between them. The CDR3 spans 15 residues. CDR1 is LNHDA and CDR2 is SQIVND in the germline V gene (reference sequence). The CDR3 DNA follows: TGTGCCAGTAGTATACGCCCAATTTCCTACAATGAGCAGTTCTTC. Its protein product is CASSIRPISYNEQFF.

The V and J genes are TRBV19 and TRBJ1-1; perhaps TRBD1 as D (5 bases). Germline V gives CDR1 LNHDA, CDR2 SQIVND (reference sequence). The V end was cut by 6 bases, the J end by 6 bases, with 14 bases between. The length of the CDR3 is 13 residues. The CDR3 protein is CASSKLGAAEAFF. CDR3 in DNA: TGTGCCAGTAGCAAACTCGGGGCCGCTGAAGCTTTCTTT.

The chain couples TRBV20-1 to TRBJ1-5; possibly TRBD1 for D (6 bases). Germline loops: CDR1 DFQATT, CDR2 SNEGSKA (reference sequence). The CDR3 extends over 12 amino acids. The V gene lost 6 bases and the J gene lost 7 bases, with 13 bases spanning the gap. CDR3 sequence reads: CSARVGGQPQHF. The CDR3 DNA reads as TGCAGTGCCCGAGTAGGGGGACAGCCCCAGCATTTT.

This clonotype appeared a few times. The CDR3 DNA reads as TGTGCCAGCAGCTCCGGACAGGGCTTTTGGAATGAGCAGTTCTTC. It codes for CASSSGQGFWNEQFF. The rearrangement uses TRBV27 and TRBJ2-1; 8 positions match TRBD1. V lost 6 bases to trimming and J lost 7 bases; unmatched junction nucleotides: 11. Germline CDR1 MNHEY, CDR2 SMNVEV (reference sequence). The CDR3 totals 15 residues.

This clonotype appeared a few times. The genes are TRBV19 and TRBJ2-1; tentative D call: TRBD2 (7 bases). The CDR3 consists of 13 residues. Germline V gene sequence: CDR1 LNHDA, CDR2 SQIVND (reference sequence). V dropped 1 base and J dropped 10 bases, with 11 bases sitting between them. CDR3 DNA: TGTGCCAGTAGTATAGTAGGGAGGGGGGAGCAGTTCTTC. Translating gives CASSIVGRGEQFF.

This clonotype showed up just a few times. This chain uses TRBV11-1 with TRBJ2-1; possibly TRBD1 for D (5 bases). Germline CDR1 reads SGHAT; CDR2 reads FQDESV (reference sequence). The CDR3 totals 12 residues. V gave up 1 base and J gave up 8 bases, with 6 bases separating them. The CDR3 DNA reads TGTGCCAGCAGCTTAGGGACACATGAGCAGTTCTTC. It translates to CASSLGTHEQFF.

This clonotype was detected only a few times. CDR3 in DNA: TGTGCCATCAGTCCCGGGACTAGCGGACTCCGGGGGTACAATGAGCAGTTCTTC. Protein: CAISPGTSGLRGYNEQFF. V usage is TRBV10-3 and J usage is TRBJ2-1; 11 bases match TRBD2. Germline-derived CDR1 and CDR2 are ENHRY and SYGVKD. CDR3 length equals 18 residues. V lost 5 bases to trimming and J lost 4 bases; unmatched junction nucleotides: 13.

This clonotype was seen more than once but under ten times. The chain employs TRBV6-1 and TRBJ1-2; no definite D call. The V end was cut by 3 bases, the J end by 7 bases, with 9 bases between. This CDR3 has 12 residues. From germline, CDR1 is MNHNS and CDR2 SASEGT. The CDR3 here is CASSDNVGGYTF. CDR3 bases: TGTGCCAGCAGTGACAACGTAGGTGGCTACACCTTC.

This clonotype was observed a handful of times. The chain couples TRBV10-3 to TRBJ2-1; a weak D match, TRBD2 (6 bases). CDR1 and CDR2 (germline): ENHRY, SYGVKD. This CDR3 is 15 amino acids long. V was shortened by 8 bases and J by 3 bases, with 17 bases between the two germline ends. The CDR3 is CAIGGSGLNYNEQFF. CDR3 DNA: TGTGCCATCGGAGGCAGCGGACTAAACTACAATGAGCAGTTCTTC.

The gene calls are TRBV11-2 and TRBJ2-5, with D unresolved. V was clipped by 4 bases and J by 5 bases, with 11 bases between them. CDR3 length equals 13 residues. Germline V gene lookup returns CDR1 SGHAT and CDR2 FQNNGV. In DNA, the CDR3 is TGTGCCAGCAGCTGGTGGGCCCTGGAGACCCAGTACTTC. Its translation is CASSWWALETQYF.

The CDR3 loop reads CASSQDHRGGNEQFF. The DNA for the CDR3 is TGTGCCAGCAGCCAAGATCACAGGGGGGGCAATGAGCAGTTCTTC. This chain connects TRBV3-1 to TRBJ2-1; possibly TRBD1 for D (8 bases). V lost 0 bases, J lost 6 bases, and 12 bases lay in between. CDR1 and CDR2 from the germline V gene are LGHDT and YNNKEL (reference sequence). The length of the CDR3 is 15 residues.

This clonotype showed up just a few times. The J gene is TRBJ1-6, the V gene TRBV12-3 or TRBV12-4, with a weak D call TRBD1 (5 bases). V was pared by 5 bases and J by 10 bases, with 18 bases between. The CDR3 runs 15 residues. CDR3 amino acids: CASSTIRQGGSPLHF. The CDR3 bases are TGTGCCAGCAGTACCATACGGCAGGGTGGATCACCCCTCCACTTT.

This clonotype was recorded many times. The rearrangement uses TRBV7-2 and TRBJ2-1; 10 bases map to TRBD2. The CDR3 sequence is 15 residues long. The germline gives CDR1 SGHTA, CDR2 FQGNSA. V trimming: 1 base; J trimming: 7 bases; junction bases outside the gene matches: 4. The CDR3 nucleotides are TGTGCCAGCAGCTTAGGGGCTAGCGGGAGAAATGAGCAGTTCTTC. Amino acids: CASSLGASGRNEQFF.

The chain carries TRBV19 and TRBJ2-3, with D perhaps TRBD1 (6 bases). This CDR3 has 15 amino acids. Germline CDR1 and CDR2: LNHDA and SQIVND (reference sequence). Trimming pared 5 bases from V and 1 base from J, leaving 13 bases between. In DNA, the CDR3 is TGTGCCAGTAGTGTGGACAGCTCTGGCACAGATACGCAGTATTTT. Amino acid sequence: CASSVDSSGTDTQYF.

This clonotype was seen a handful of times. The J gene is TRBJ1-1, the V gene TRBV7-2; no reliable D call. Trimming pared 4 bases from V and 2 bases from J, leaving 20 bases between. The CDR3 loop spans 17 amino acids. Germline V gene data show CDR1 as SGHTA and CDR2 as FQGNSA. The CDR3 spells CASSSPRGSGGNTEAFF. CDR3 coding DNA: TGTGCCAGCAGCTCGCCACGGGGTTCGGGCGGAAACACTGAAGCTTTCTTT.

This clonotype was counted only a few times. The rearrangement links TRBV12-3 or TRBV12-4 to TRBJ1-1, with 8 bases that match TRBD1. The CDR3 is 15 amino acids. The junction had 11 bases not matched to a gene; V was cut back by 6 bases and J by 5 bases. In DNA form, the CDR3 reads TGTGCCAGCAGCAACGACAGGGGTAGGACGACTGAAGCTTTCTTT. Translated: CASSNDRGRTTEAFF.

This clonotype has ten or more counts. This chain links TRBV7-2 with TRBJ1-5; unclear D gene. The CDR3 length is 13 residues. The V end lost 7 bases, the J end lost 0 bases, and 7 bases lay between the germline ends. Germline V gene lookup returns CDR1 SGHTA and CDR2 FQGNSA. CDR3 DNA sequence: TGTGCCAGCAACATATATAGCAATCAGCCCCAGCATTTT. Translating it yields CASNIYSNQPQHF.

This chain joins TRBV27 and TRBJ2-7, with D maybe TRBD2 (6 bases). With 4 bases removed from V and 0 bases from J, the gap between germline ends came to 13 bases. Germline V gives CDR1 MNHEY, CDR2 SMNVEV (reference sequence). The CDR3 contains 15 residues. CDR3 residues: CASSSLGGVSYEQYF. As DNA, the CDR3 is TGTGCCAGCAGTTCGTTGGGCGGGGTCTCCTACGAGCAGTACTTC.

The chain combines TRBV12-3 or TRBV12-4 with TRBJ1-1, with D possibly TRBD1 on 6 matching bases. CDR3 length: 15 amino acids. V gave up 6 bases and J gave up 0 bases, with 14 bases separating them. CDR3 protein: CASSGGGGMNTEAFF. The CDR3 DNA is TGTGCCAGCAGCGGAGGGGGGGGCATGAACACTGAAGCTTTCTTT.

The chain carries TRBV6-5 and TRBJ1-1; D unclear. The length of the CDR3 is 14 residues. V was shortened by 2 bases and J by 4 bases, with 11 bases between the two germline ends. Per germline, CDR1 MNHEY and CDR2 SVGAGI. The CDR3: CASSYRYGSTEAFF. CDR3 coding DNA: TGTGCCAGCAGTTACCGATACGGGTCCACTGAAGCTTTCTTT.

The V and J genes are TRBV20-1 and TRBJ1-5; D gene uncertain. CDR1 and CDR2 from the germline V gene are DFQATT and SNEGSKA (reference sequence). CDR3 length: 13 residues. Trimming removed 1 base from V and 0 bases from J, with 4 bases in between. The CDR3 sequence: CSARGSSNQPQHF. The DNA of the CDR3 is TGCAGTGCTAGAGGCAGTAGCAATCAGCCCCAGCATTTT.

The rearrangement uses TRBV6-6 and TRBJ2-5; the D is unclear. Trimming shortened V by 6 bases and J by 4 bases, and 9 bases separated the two germline ends. Germline lookup yields CDR1 MNHNY and CDR2 SVGAGI (reference sequence). The CDR3 contains 12 residues. The CDR3 bases are TGTGCCAGCAGCGACCCCACAGAGACCCAGTACTTC. Translated, it gives CASSDPTETQYF.

This clonotype came up a few times. V usage is TRBV20-1 and J usage is TRBJ1-5; D possibly corresponds to TRBD1 (5 bases). The CDR3 loop spans 16 amino acids. Germline CDR1 DFQATT, CDR2 SNEGSKA (reference sequence). V was shortened by 0 bases and J by 6 bases, with 18 bases between the two germline ends. The CDR3 nucleotides read TGCAGTGCTAGAGATAGGGCAGGGAAAGGCGGTCAGCCCCAGCATTTT. This gives the protein CSARDRAGKGGQPQHF.

V gene TRBV6-2 or TRBV6-3 combines with J gene TRBJ1-4; D is perhaps TRBD1 (6 bases). Germline CDR1 MNHEY, CDR2 SVGEGT. The CDR3 consists of 13 residues. Trimming shortened V by 6 bases and J by 5 bases, and 10 bases separated the two germline ends. CDR3 sequence: CASSLDRNEKLFF. The CDR3 region has the DNA TGTGCCAGCAGCCTCGACAGGAATGAAAAACTGTTTTTT.

The chain carries TRBV4-1 and TRBJ2-7; 9 positions agree with TRBD1. CDR1 and CDR2 (germline): MGHRA, YSYEKL. The V gene end was trimmed by 0 bases and the J gene end by 4 bases; junction bases not matched to a gene: 4. This CDR3 contains 15 residues. CDR3 nucleotides: TGCGCCAGCAGCCAAGATGGGACAGGGTCTTACGAGCAGTACTTC. As protein: CASSQDGTGSYEQYF.